Following are 13 T cell receptor beta chains from one sample sequenced in a study of blood T cell repertoires in COVID-19. Sequencing used immunoSEQ multiplex PCR; TCRdb keeps in-frame clones, though not all of them. Here the sample spans about 250,000 clones, 75% to 90% being singletons. The specimen was peripheral blood. These receptors all come from a middle-aged woman who had recovered from COVID-19.

Only one count was recorded for this clone. This chain connects TRBV5-5 to TRBJ2-7, with 10 bases aligning to TRBD2. The V gene's germline CDR1 is SGHKS and CDR2 YYEKEE (reference sequence). Trimming at V came to 4 bases and at J to 2 bases, leaving 6 bases not matched to a gene. The CDR3 runs to 15 residues. CDR3 region: CASSLLAGPTYEQYF. In DNA, the CDR3 is TGTGCCAGCAGCCTACTAGCGGGGCCTACCTACGAGCAGTACTTC.

The table lists this clone with a few counts. This CDR3 is also generated by other DNA sequences in the sample. The CDR3 loop reads CASSHNTGELFF. The CDR3 nucleotides are TGTGCCAGCAGTCATAACACCGGGGAGCTGTTTTTT. The rearrangement joins TRBV27 to TRBJ2-2; no clear D. The germline gives CDR1 MNHEY, CDR2 SMNVEV (reference sequence). CDR3 length equals 12 residues. Trimming removed 5 bases at V and 2 bases at J, with 3 bases between.

The chain joins TRBV30 to TRBJ1-6; D remains ambiguous. The germline V gene encodes CDR1 GTSNPN and CDR2 SVGIG (reference sequence). Trimming pared 7 bases from V and 0 bases from J, leaving 7 bases between. The CDR3 consists of 13 residues. CDR3 sequence (DNA): TGTGCCTCGAAGAGCTCCTATAATTCACCCCTCCACTTT. It encodes CASKSSYNSPLHF.

The rearrangement joins TRBV18 to TRBJ2-2; D is possibly TRBD1 (5 bases). The V and J ends lost 3 bases and 0 bases respectively, with 17 bases between them. CDR1 and CDR2 (germline): KGHSH, LQKENI. The CDR3 loop spans 18 amino acids. CDR3 DNA sequence: TGTGCCAGCTCACCTCAACTACCTCGACAGACGAACACCGGGGAGCTGTTTTTT. Its translation: CASSPQLPRQTNTGELFF.

Many counts were recorded for this clone. The rearrangement joins TRBV29-1 to TRBJ1-4; 8 nucleotides match TRBD1. Germline trimming cut 4 bases from V and 7 bases from J; bases unmatched to any gene: 5. The CDR3 runs to 13 residues. Germline V gene sequence: CDR1 SQVTM, CDR2 ANQGSEA. CDR3 sequence (DNA): TGCAGCGTTGCAGGGGGCGTTGGTGAAAAACTGTTTTTT. Translated: CSVAGGVGEKLFF. The full variable domain, rest sourced from reference TRBV29-1 and TRBJ1-4, is SAVISQKPSRDICQRGTSLTIQCQVDSQVTMMFWYRQQPGQSLTLIATANQGSEATYESGFVIDKFPISRPNLTFSTLTVSNMSPEDSSIYLCSVAGGVGEKLFFGSGTQLSVL.

V usage is TRBV29-1 and J usage is TRBJ2-7; the D gene is possibly TRBD2 (5 bases). Germline V gene sequence: CDR1 SQVTM, CDR2 ANQGSEA. The CDR3 spans 14 residues. V was pared by 2 bases and J by 3 bases, with 14 bases between. CDR3 DNA sequence: TGCAGCGTTGAAACGGGAACGGATTACTACGAGCAGTACTTC. Its translation is CSVETGTDYYEQYF.

The gene calls are TRBV2 and TRBJ2-7; 8 nucleotides agree with TRBD1. CDR3 length equals 13 residues. V lost 9 bases, J lost 3 bases, and 7 bases stayed unmatched. In germline, CDR1 is SNHLY, CDR2 FYNNEI. CDR3: CASRVTGVYEQYF. The CDR3, as DNA: TGTGCCAGTCGTGTGACAGGGGTCTACGAGCAGTACTTC.

The chain carries TRBV11-2 and TRBJ1-1, with D possibly being TRBD1 (5 bases). CDR3 length: 13 amino acids. The germline V gene encodes CDR1 SGHAT and CDR2 FQNNGV. The germline V and J ends were trimmed by 5 bases and 5 bases, with 12 bases remaining between them. CDR3 loop: CASSPGWGTEAFF. In nucleotides, the CDR3 is TGTGCCAGCAGCCCAGGGTGGGGAACTGAAGCTTTCTTT.

This clone was seen only once. The V call is TRBV3-1 (or the pseudogene TRBV3-2), the J call TRBJ2-2; D remains ambiguous. V shed 0 bases and J shed 6 bases, with 5 bases lying between them. In germline, CDR1 is LGHDT, CDR2 YNNKEL (reference sequence). CDR3 size: 13 residues. The CDR3 DNA reads as TGTGCCAGCAGCCAAGATCAGGCCGGGGAGCTGTTTTTT. Translation: CASSQDQAGELFF.

The chain recombines TRBV18 with TRBJ2-1; D is ambiguous. Germline V gives CDR1 KGHSH, CDR2 LQKENI. This CDR3 region has 17 residues. Trimming pared 3 bases from V and 1 base from J, leaving 16 bases between. The CDR3 DNA reads TGTGCCAGCTCACCTCAGCTACGAACGGGTTCCTACAATGAGCAGTTCTTC. This gives the protein CASSPQLRTGSYNEQFF.

The chain carries TRBV2 and TRBJ1-3; 7 positions match TRBD1. The CDR3 extends over 16 amino acids. Germline CDR1 SNHLY, CDR2 FYNNEI. The J segment lost 0 bases and the V segment lost 6 bases, leaving 8 bases of the junction unmatched. DNA for the CDR3: TGTGCCAGCAGCACACCGGGACAGACCTCTGGAAACACCATATATTTT. It yields the protein CASSTPGQTSGNTIYF.

This chain connects TRBV3-1 (or the pseudogene TRBV3-2) to TRBJ1-2, with 7 bases matching TRBD1. From germline, CDR1 is LGHDT and CDR2 YNNKEL (reference sequence). This CDR3 contains 16 residues. With V trimmed by 4 bases and J by 7 bases, 15 bases remained unmatched. CDR3 nucleotides: TGTGCCAGCAGCCCACAGAGCACGACAGGGCAGGGTGGCTACACCTTC. Translation gives CASSPQSTTGQGGYTF.

The genes are TRBV5-4 and TRBJ2-2; 11 positions agree with TRBD2. The germline gives CDR1 SGHNT, CDR2 YYREEE (reference sequence). J gave up 2 bases and V 10 bases, and 10 bases lay outside the gene matches. CDR3 length: 16 residues. The chain's CDR3 is CAGGGLAGGNTGELFF. The CDR3 nucleotides read TGTGCCGGTGGTGGGCTAGCGGGAGGTAACACCGGGGAGCTGTTTTTT.